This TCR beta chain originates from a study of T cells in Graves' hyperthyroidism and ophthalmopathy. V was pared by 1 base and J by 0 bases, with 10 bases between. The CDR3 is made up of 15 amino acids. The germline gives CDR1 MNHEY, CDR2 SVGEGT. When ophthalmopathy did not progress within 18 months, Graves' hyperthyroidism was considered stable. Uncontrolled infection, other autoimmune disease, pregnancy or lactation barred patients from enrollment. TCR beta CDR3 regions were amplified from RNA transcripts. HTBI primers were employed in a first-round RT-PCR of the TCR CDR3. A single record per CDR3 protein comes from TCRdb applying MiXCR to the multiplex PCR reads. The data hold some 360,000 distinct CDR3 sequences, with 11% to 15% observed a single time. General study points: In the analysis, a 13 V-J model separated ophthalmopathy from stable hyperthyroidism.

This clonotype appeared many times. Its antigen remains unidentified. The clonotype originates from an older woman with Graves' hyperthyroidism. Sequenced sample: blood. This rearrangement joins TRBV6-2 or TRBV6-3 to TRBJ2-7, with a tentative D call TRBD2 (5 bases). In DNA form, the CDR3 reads TGTGCCAGCAGTTACTACCGGGGTAGCTCCTACGAGCAGTACTTC. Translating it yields CASSYYRGSSYEQYF.